This T cell receptor (beta chain) was captured in a study of CD8+ T cells in alopecia areata. Background on the study: Those treated were given oral tofacitinib at 5 to 10 mg twice daily.

Trimming cost V 4 bases and J 6 bases, with 16 bases left between them. Germline loops: CDR1 SQVTM, CDR2 ANQGSEA. The CDR3 consists of 13 residues. Specified treatment: oral pan-JAK inhibitor, 5-10 mg twice daily. From alopecia areata patients, lesional scalp punch biopsies and peripheral blood were collected. Points on this clone: Antigen specificity is unknown.

Extracted from the samples, RNA was reverse transcribed into cDNA to serve as the sequencing template. Sequenced by immunoSEQ multiplex PCR; TCRdb stores in-frame clones only, minus some. The sample lists around 70,000 clones, 25% to 30% occurring once. Study observations and caveats: Affected scalp, especially in alopecia totalis/universalis, had a higher clonality than normal scalp did. The study found TCR sharing across patients less clear than in mice, possibly for HLA reasons.

The TCR sequence derives from a human donor with alopecia areata. V is TRBV29-1 and J is TRBJ2-7; possible D gene TRBD1, 6 bases. The sequencing used CD8+ T cells sorted from blood, collected at week 4, from a patient treated with tofacitinib. CDR3 residues: CSVVAGVGAEQYF. In DNA form, the CDR3 reads TGCAGCGTTGTGGCAGGGGTGGGCGCCGAGCAGTACTTC.